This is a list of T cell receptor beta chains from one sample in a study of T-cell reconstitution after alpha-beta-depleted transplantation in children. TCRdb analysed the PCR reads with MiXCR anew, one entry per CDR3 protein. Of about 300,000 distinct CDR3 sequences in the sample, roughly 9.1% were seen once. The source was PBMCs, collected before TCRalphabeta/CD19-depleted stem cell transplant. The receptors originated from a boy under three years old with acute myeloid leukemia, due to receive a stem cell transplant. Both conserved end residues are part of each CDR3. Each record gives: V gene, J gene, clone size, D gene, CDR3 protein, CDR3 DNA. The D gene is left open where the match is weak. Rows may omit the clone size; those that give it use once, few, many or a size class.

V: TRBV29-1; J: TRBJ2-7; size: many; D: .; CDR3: CSVEFPVGSIPTYEQYF; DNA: TGCAGCGTTGAATTCCCGGTCGGGTCGATTCCTACCTACGAGCAGTACTTC
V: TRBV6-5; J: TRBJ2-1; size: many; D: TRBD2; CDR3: CASSYRGLAGVSLSEQFF; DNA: TGTGCCAGCAGTTACCGGGGACTAGCGGGGGTCTCCCTGAGTGAGCAGTTCTTC
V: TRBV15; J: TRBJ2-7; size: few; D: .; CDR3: CATSRDGVLDSDEQYF; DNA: TGTGCCACCAGCAGAGATGGGGTGTTGGACAGCGACGAGCAGTACTTC
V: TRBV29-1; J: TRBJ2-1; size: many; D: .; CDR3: CSVEGTLWVYNEQFF; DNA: TGCAGCGTTGAAGGGACATTGTGGGTCTACAATGAGCAGTTCTTC
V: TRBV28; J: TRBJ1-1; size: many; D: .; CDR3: CASKGRGITEAFF; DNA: TGTGCCAGCAAGGGGCGGGGAATCACTGAAGCTTTCTTT
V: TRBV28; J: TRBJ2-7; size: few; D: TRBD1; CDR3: CASSPQSRTGRSQYF; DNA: TGTGCCAGCAGCCCACAATCACGGACAGGGAGGTCGCAGTACTTC
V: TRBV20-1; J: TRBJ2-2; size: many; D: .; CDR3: CSAYPRVGELFF; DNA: TGCAGTGCTTACCCTCGAGTCGGGGAGCTGTTTTTT
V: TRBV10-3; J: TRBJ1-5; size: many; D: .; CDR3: CAISVSDQPQHF; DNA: TGTGCCATCAGTGTCTCCGATCAGCCCCAGCATTTT
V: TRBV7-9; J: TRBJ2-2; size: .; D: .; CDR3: CASSYRVTGELFF; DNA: TGTGCCAGCAGCTACAGGGTCACCGGGGAGCTGTTTTTT
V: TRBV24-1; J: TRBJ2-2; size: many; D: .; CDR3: CATSDSPGGQFTGELFF; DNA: TGTGCCACCAGTGACTCCCCCGGCGGACAGTTCACCGGGGAGCTGTTTTTT
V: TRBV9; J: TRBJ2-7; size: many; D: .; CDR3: CASSVGDRAYEQYF; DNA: TGTGCCAGCAGCGTAGGGGACCGAGCCTACGAGCAGTACTTC
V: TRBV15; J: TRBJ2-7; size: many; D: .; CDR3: CATSRSYGRGGYEQYF; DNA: TGTGCCACCAGCAGATCGTACGGCAGGGGGGGCTACGAGCAGTACTTC
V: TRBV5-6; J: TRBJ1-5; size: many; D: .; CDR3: CASDWLLNQPQHF; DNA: TGTGCCAGCGACTGGCTGCTCAATCAGCCCCAGCATTTT
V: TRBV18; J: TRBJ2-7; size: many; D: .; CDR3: CASSRQPDTVYEQYF; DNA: TGTGCCAGCTCACGACAGCCCGATACGGTTTACGAGCAGTACTTC
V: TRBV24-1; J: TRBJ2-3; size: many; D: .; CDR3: CATSDLQKGTDTQYF; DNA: TGTGCCACCAGTGATTTGCAGAAGGGAACAGATACGCAGTATTTT
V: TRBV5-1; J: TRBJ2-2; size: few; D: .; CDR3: CTSSLTPHRELFF; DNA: TGTACCAGCAGCTTGACACCCCACCGGGAGCTGTTTTTT
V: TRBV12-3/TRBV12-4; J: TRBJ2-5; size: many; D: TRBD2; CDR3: CASSPSSGQETQYF; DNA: TGTGCCAGCAGCCCATCTAGCGGCCAGGAGACCCAGTACTTC
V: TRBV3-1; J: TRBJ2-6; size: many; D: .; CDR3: CASSLGEPGANVLTF; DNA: TGTGCCAGCAGCCTCGGCGAACCTGGGGCCAACGTCCTGACTTTC
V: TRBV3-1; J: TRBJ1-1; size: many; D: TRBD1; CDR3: CASRPRGTGAEAFF; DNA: TGTGCCAGCAGGCCCAGGGGGACGGGGGCTGAAGCTTTCTTT